Listed below are T cell receptor beta chains from one sample, sequenced in a study of CD8+ T cells in alopecia areata. Data came from immunoSEQ multiplex PCR; TCRdb stores just in-frame clones and leaves some out. The sample has about 140,000 clones, approximately 86% seen once. Source: CD8+ T cells sorted from blood, taken at week 4, from a patient treated with tofacitinib. These receptor sequences come from a human donor with alopecia areata. CDR3s include the opening cysteine and the closing phenylalanine or tryptophan. D genes are given only for firm matches. Clone size is shown for a subset of rows, as once, few, many or a class of expanded clone.

j_call: TRBJ2-4
v_call: TRBV4-2
clone_size: -
d_call: TRBD2
cdr3_aa: CASSQALAGLKNIQYF
cdr3_nt: TGTGCCAGCAGCCAAGCGCTAGCGGGGCTAAAAAACATTCAGTACTTC

j_call: TRBJ2-3
v_call: TRBV29-1
clone_size: -
d_call: -
cdr3_aa: CSETDRYTDTQYF
cdr3_nt: TGCAGCGAAACGGACAGATACACAGATACGCAGTATTTT

j_call: TRBJ2-2
v_call: TRBV29-1
clone_size: -
d_call: -
cdr3_aa: CSVDRGDTGELFF
cdr3_nt: TGCAGCGTTGACAGGGGGGACACCGGGGAGCTGTTTTTT

j_call: TRBJ2-6
v_call: TRBV19
clone_size: -
d_call: -
cdr3_aa: CASRISEGGSGANVLTF
cdr3_nt: TGTGCCAGTAGGATTTCCGAGGGGGGCTCTGGGGCCAACGTCCTGACTTTC

j_call: TRBJ2-2
v_call: TRBV30
clone_size: -
d_call: -
cdr3_aa: CAWSVGGAGELFF
cdr3_nt: TGTGCCTGGAGTGTTGGGGGCGCCGGGGAGCTGTTTTTT

j_call: TRBJ2-7
v_call: TRBV2
clone_size: -
d_call: TRBD1
cdr3_aa: CASRGTGAYEQYF
cdr3_nt: TGTGCCAGCAGGGGGACAGGGGCCTACGAGCAGTACTTC

j_call: TRBJ1-1
v_call: TRBV29-1
clone_size: -
d_call: -
cdr3_aa: CSVDRAGENTEAFF
cdr3_nt: TGCAGCGTAGATCGGGCAGGAGAGAACACTGAAGCTTTCTTT

j_call: TRBJ1-1
v_call: TRBV5-4
clone_size: -
d_call: -
cdr3_aa: CASSGRVGTEAFF
cdr3_nt: TGTGCCAGCAGCGGCAGGGTGGGCACTGAAGCTTTCTTT

j_call: TRBJ2-5
v_call: TRBV19
clone_size: -
d_call: -
cdr3_aa: CASSRPGPEETQYF
cdr3_nt: TGTGCCAGTAGTAGGCCGGGACCGGAAGAGACCCAGTACTTC

j_call: TRBJ1-5
v_call: TRBV7-2
clone_size: -
d_call: -
cdr3_aa: CASSLDQGYGNQPQHF
cdr3_nt: TGTGCCAGCAGCTTAGATCAGGGATATGGCAATCAGCCCCAGCATTTT

j_call: TRBJ1-3
v_call: TRBV6-5
clone_size: once
d_call: -
cdr3_aa: CASTERGLRNTIYF
cdr3_nt: TGTGCCAGCACAGAGAGGGGACTGCGAAACACCATATATTTT

j_call: TRBJ2-7
v_call: TRBV7-9
clone_size: -
d_call: -
cdr3_aa: CASSLDGSYEQYF
cdr3_nt: TGTGCCAGCAGCTTAGACGGCAGCTACGAGCAGTACTTC

j_call: TRBJ2-6
v_call: TRBV7-2
clone_size: -
d_call: -
cdr3_aa: CASSLRPGSGANVLTF
cdr3_nt: TGTGCCAGCAGCTTACGCCCCGGCTCTGGGGCCAACGTCCTGACTTTC

j_call: TRBJ2-3
v_call: TRBV10-2
clone_size: -
d_call: TRBD1
cdr3_aa: CASRETGAQYF
cdr3_nt: TGCGCCAGCAGGGAAACAGGGGCGCAGTATTTT

j_call: TRBJ1-3
v_call: TRBV29-1
clone_size: -
d_call: -
cdr3_aa: CSGGSGNTIYF
cdr3_nt: TGCAGCGGGGGCTCTGGAAACACCATATATTTT

j_call: TRBJ1-1
v_call: TRBV4-1
clone_size: -
d_call: TRBD1
cdr3_aa: CASSLDQGADTEAFF
cdr3_nt: TGCGCCAGCAGCCTGGATCAGGGGGCCGACACTGAAGCTTTCTTT

j_call: TRBJ2-1
v_call: TRBV6-6
clone_size: -
d_call: -
cdr3_aa: CASSLEGRGPLIEQFF
cdr3_nt: TGTGCCAGCAGCCTCGAGGGCCGGGGTCCCCTTATTGAGCAGTTCTTC

j_call: TRBJ2-3
v_call: TRBV2
clone_size: few
d_call: -
cdr3_aa: CASRVPNLDTQYF
cdr3_nt: TGTGCCAGCAGAGTTCCCAACCTGGATACGCAGTATTTT

j_call: TRBJ2-3
v_call: TRBV5-1
clone_size: few
d_call: -
cdr3_aa: CASSYAEGLEDTQYF
cdr3_nt: TGCGCCAGCAGCTATGCGGAGGGGCTTGAAGATACGCAGTATTTT

j_call: TRBJ1-2
v_call: TRBV6-6
clone_size: -
d_call: TRBD1
cdr3_aa: CASKPQGVYGYTF
cdr3_nt: TGTGCCAGCAAACCACAGGGGGTCTATGGCTACACCTTC

j_call: TRBJ2-1
v_call: TRBV7-9
clone_size: -
d_call: TRBD2
cdr3_aa: CASSLPGGGSRNEQFF
cdr3_nt: TGTGCCAGCAGCTTACCCGGAGGCGGGAGTAGGAATGAGCAGTTCTTC

j_call: TRBJ2-7
v_call: TRBV5-1
clone_size: -
d_call: TRBD2
cdr3_aa: CASSLGTSGNYEQYF
cdr3_nt: TGCGCCAGCAGCTTGGGGACTAGCGGAAACTACGAGCAGTACTTC

j_call: TRBJ1-2
v_call: TRBV7-9
clone_size: -
d_call: -
cdr3_aa: CASSSIMEVYGYTF
cdr3_nt: TGTGCCAGCAGCTCAATTATGGAAGTCTATGGCTACACCTTC

j_call: TRBJ1-2
v_call: TRBV30
clone_size: -
d_call: -
cdr3_aa: CAWNHGGEGIHTF
cdr3_nt: TGTGCCTGGAACCACGGGGGTGAAGGGATTCACACCTTC

j_call: TRBJ1-1
v_call: TRBV6-4
clone_size: -
d_call: TRBD1
cdr3_aa: CASSPGTGGNTEAFF
cdr3_nt: TGTGCCAGCAGTCCCGGGACAGGGGGGAACACTGAAGCTTTCTTT

j_call: TRBJ1-1
v_call: TRBV7-9
clone_size: -
d_call: -
cdr3_aa: CASSLVGTNTEAFF
cdr3_nt: TGTGCCAGCAGCTTAGTGGGGACGAACACTGAAGCTTTCTTT

j_call: TRBJ2-7
v_call: TRBV27
clone_size: -
d_call: -
cdr3_aa: CASSPGLTYEQYF
cdr3_nt: TGTGCCAGCAGTCCGGGACTGACCTACGAGCAGTACTTC

j_call: TRBJ2-2
v_call: TRBV5-4
clone_size: -
d_call: TRBD2
cdr3_aa: CASSLGDSGSRFTGELFF
cdr3_nt: TGTGCCAGCAGCTTGGGTGATAGCGGGAGTCGGTTCACCGGGGAGCTGTTTTTT

j_call: TRBJ2-5
v_call: TRBV7-3
clone_size: -
d_call: TRBD1
cdr3_aa: CASSSETGGQETQYF
cdr3_nt: TGTGCCAGCAGCTCCGAGACAGGGGGCCAAGAGACCCAGTACTTC

j_call: TRBJ2-5
v_call: TRBV5-1
clone_size: -
d_call: TRBD1
cdr3_aa: CASSGQGEETQYF
cdr3_nt: TGCGCCAGCAGCGGACAGGGTGAGGAGACCCAGTACTTC

j_call: TRBJ2-1
v_call: TRBV29-1
clone_size: -
d_call: -
cdr3_aa: CSVELRANEQFF
cdr3_nt: TGCAGCGTTGAACTCAGGGCCAATGAGCAGTTCTTC

j_call: TRBJ1-1
v_call: TRBV7-9
clone_size: -
d_call: -
cdr3_aa: CASSFLPGDSSNTEAFF
cdr3_nt: TGTGCCAGCAGCTTCCTCCCCGGCGACAGCTCTAACACTGAAGCTTTCTTT

j_call: TRBJ2-2
v_call: TRBV13
clone_size: -
d_call: -
cdr3_aa: CASSWGGPTGELFF
cdr3_nt: TGTGCCAGCAGCTGGGGGGGCCCCACCGGGGAGCTGTTTTTT

j_call: TRBJ2-7
v_call: TRBV7-7
clone_size: -
d_call: -
cdr3_aa: CASSLGQVYEQYF
cdr3_nt: TGTGCCAGCAGCTTAGGACAGGTCTACGAGCAGTACTTC

j_call: TRBJ2-1
v_call: TRBV14
clone_size: few
d_call: -
cdr3_aa: CASSQGRGNNEQFF
cdr3_nt: TGTGCCAGCAGCCAAGGTCGGGGGAACAATGAGCAGTTCTTC

j_call: TRBJ2-6
v_call: TRBV7-8
clone_size: -
d_call: -
cdr3_aa: CASSPRLGSGANVLTF
cdr3_nt: TGTGCCAGCAGCCCTCGTCTAGGGTCTGGGGCCAACGTCCTGACTTTC

j_call: TRBJ2-7
v_call: TRBV27
clone_size: -
d_call: -
cdr3_aa: CASSPDLDSYEQYF
cdr3_nt: TGTGCCAGCAGTCCGGACCTTGACTCCTACGAGCAGTACTTC

j_call: TRBJ2-1
v_call: TRBV13
clone_size: once
d_call: TRBD2
cdr3_aa: CASSSSGFSYNEQFF
cdr3_nt: TGTGCCAGCAGCTCTAGCGGGTTCTCCTACAATGAGCAGTTCTTC

j_call: TRBJ2-7
v_call: TRBV29-1
clone_size: -
d_call: -
cdr3_aa: CSVELAYEQYF
cdr3_nt: TGCAGCGTTGAACTAGCTTACGAGCAGTACTTC

j_call: TRBJ1-2
v_call: TRBV19
clone_size: -
d_call: TRBD1
cdr3_aa: CASSTGQIWSVYGYTF
cdr3_nt: TGTGCCAGTAGTACGGGACAGATCTGGAGCGTCTATGGCTACACCTTC

j_call: TRBJ1-1
v_call: TRBV29-1
clone_size: -
d_call: -
cdr3_aa: CSVDPANTEAFF
cdr3_nt: TGCAGCGTTGATCCGGCGAACACTGAAGCTTTCTTT

j_call: TRBJ2-7
v_call: TRBV29-1
clone_size: -
d_call: TRBD1
cdr3_aa: CSVEYDGTAYEQYF
cdr3_nt: TGCAGCGTTGAGTACGACGGGACAGCCTACGAGCAGTACTTC

j_call: TRBJ1-1
v_call: TRBV5-4
clone_size: -
d_call: -
cdr3_aa: CASSFFGGTEAFF
cdr3_nt: TGTGCCAGCAGCTTTTTCGGTGGGACTGAAGCTTTCTTT

j_call: TRBJ1-1
v_call: TRBV6-5
clone_size: -
d_call: -
cdr3_aa: CASNSQGGLNTEAFF
cdr3_nt: TGTGCCAGCAACTCGCAGGGCGGGCTGAACACTGAAGCTTTCTTT

j_call: TRBJ2-7
v_call: TRBV29-1
clone_size: -
d_call: TRBD1
cdr3_aa: CSCTGTGNNEQYF
cdr3_nt: TGCAGCTGCACCGGGACAGGGAACAACGAGCAGTACTTC

j_call: TRBJ2-3
v_call: TRBV27
clone_size: -
d_call: -
cdr3_aa: CASSARTTDTQYF
cdr3_nt: TGTGCCAGCAGTGCGAGGACCACAGATACGCAGTATTTT